This T cell receptor beta chain was captured by sequencing in a study of cytomegalovirus exposure and HLA in healthy donors. PCR amplification relied on 60 Vbeta primers (plus 13 Jbeta primers). The repertoire was sequenced with immunoSEQ multiplex PCR; TCRdb's copy has only in-frame clones and lacks some. The repertoire has 150,000 to 200,000 clones, 68% of them found once; the top ten carry about 3%. The germline CDR1 and CDR2 sequences are MGHRA and YSYEKL. This CDR3 has 17 amino acids. The V segment lost 0 bases and the J segment 0 bases; nucleotides outside the gene matches: 6. Healthy people donating bone marrow made up the donors.

This clonotype was obtained from a woman aged 40 to 50 in good health and CMV-seropositive. This chain uses TRBV4-1 with TRBJ1-2, with TRBD1 matching over 8 bases. Sequencing was done on a sample of PBMCs. This chain's CDR3 is CASSQEVGQGSNYGYTF. CDR3 DNA: TGCGCCAGCAGCCAAGAGGTTGGACAGGGATCTAACTATGGCTACACCTTC.